This T cell receptor beta chain was captured by sequencing in a study of human T cells and chemical hapten exposure. Library construction involved attaching unique molecular identifiers to individual cDNA molecules, which allowed quantitative, reproducible TCR counting. Each CDR3 protein is one row after TCRdb ran MiXCR on the RACE reads. The table includes about 80,000 distinct CDR3 sequences, 14% detected once. This clonotype was seen ten or more times. Germline trimming cut 2 bases from V and 3 bases from J; bases unmatched to any gene: 13. CDR1 and CDR2 from the germline V gene are SGHVS and FNYEAQ. The CDR3 sequence is 20 residues long. Time point given: pre-sensitization, week 0. The treatment denotes: therapeutic diphenylcyclopropenone sensitization with weekly scalp DPC.

The clonotype originates from a woman aged 50 to 65 with alopecia areata. Some clones in this sample may be carry-over from other donors' samples. The genes are TRBV7-6 and TRBJ2-1, with 13 nucleotides matching TRBD2. The specimen was whole blood, collected in connection with sensitization to the hapten diphenylcyclopropenone (DPC). This CDR3 is CASSLSVRTSGSSFYNEQFF. For the CDR3, the DNA is TGTGCCAGCAGCTTATCTGTTAGGACTAGCGGGAGCTCCTTCTACAATGAGCAGTTCTTC.